These 32 T cell receptor beta chains were all obtained from the same sample, sequenced in a study of T-cell reconstitution after alpha-beta-depleted transplantation in children. Unique molecular identifiers were incorporated when the TCRbeta library was constructed. TCRdb independently ran MiXCR on the PCR reads; one entry per CDR3 protein. The sample yields about 17,000 distinct CDR3 sequences, approximately 4.9% seen once. The sequences come from PBMCs, collected before TCRalphabeta/CD19-depleted stem cell transplant. Source of these receptors: a boy aged 5-17 years with acute lymphoblastic leukemia, due to receive a stem cell transplant.

The V call is TRBV11-3, the J call TRBJ2-3, with no clear D. Trimming pared 4 bases from V and 4 bases from J, leaving 15 bases between. Germline loops: CDR1 SGHNT, CDR2 YENEEA. The CDR3 loop spans 15 amino acids. The CDR3 coding sequence is TGTGCCAGCAGCTCACCTCTAGGGTTGGCAGATACGCAGTATTTT. Translation gives CASSSPLGLADTQYF. The entire variable domain, with the rest obtained from reference TRBV11-3 and TRBJ2-3, is as follows: EAGVVQSPRYKIIEKKQPVAFWCNPISGHNTLYWYLQNLGQGPELLIRYENEEAVDDSQLPKDRFSAERLKGVDSTLKIQPAELGDSAVYLCASSSPLGLADTQYFGPGTRLTVL.

This clonotype was recorded at least ten times. The V and J genes are TRBV7-9 and TRBJ1-2; D gene uncertain. The germline gives CDR1 SEHNR, CDR2 FQNEAQ (reference sequence). The CDR3 extends over 12 amino acids. V was clipped by 4 bases and J by 8 bases, with 11 bases between them. The CDR3 DNA is TGTGCCAGCAGCTCGCAATCTGAGGGCTACACCTTC. As protein: CASSSQSEGYTF.

By frequency in the sample, this clonotype is medium-sized (0.01 to 0.1%). The chain links TRBV7-9 to TRBJ2-6, with a possible D match to TRBD1 (5 bases). This CDR3 spans 15 amino acids. Germline loops: CDR1 SEHNR, CDR2 FQNEAQ (reference sequence). Trimming took 5 bases from V and 1 from J, leaving 9 bases between them. DNA of the CDR3: TGTGCCAGCAGCCAGACAGAGTCTGGGGCCAACGTCCTGACTTTC. Its protein is CASSQTESGANVLTF.

In its sample, this clonotype was seen many times. The chain carries TRBV6-5 and TRBJ2-1, with D unclear. Trimming shortened V by 6 bases and J by 4 bases, and 13 bases separated the two germline ends. The CDR3 sequence is 14 residues long. CDR1 is MNHEY and CDR2 is SVGAGI in the germline V gene. Here the CDR3 DNA reads TGTGCCAGCAGCGCGGTCGGCGGTTACAATGAGCAGTTCTTC. Translating gives CASSAVGGYNEQFF.

By its share, this clonotype is medium-sized. This rearrangement joins TRBV28 to TRBJ2-7; a possible D gene is TRBD2 (6 bases). Trimming left V 2 bases short and J 5 bases short, with 25 bases between. Germline V lookup: CDR1 MDHEN, CDR2 SYDVKM. The CDR3 totals 18 residues. The CDR3 sequence: CASSLIGYGGKSHHEQYF. In DNA form, the CDR3 reads TGTGCCAGCAGTTTAATAGGGTATGGCGGGAAGTCTCATCACGAGCAGTACTTC.

In its sample, this clonotype ranks as medium-sized. The chain couples TRBV27 to TRBJ2-7, with a tentative D call TRBD2 (6 bases). CDR3 length: 15 residues. Trimming took off 2 bases at V and 1 base at J, with 12 bases between the two ends. Germline V gene data show CDR1 as MNHEY and CDR2 as SMNVEV (reference sequence). The DNA of the CDR3 is TGTGCCAGCAGTTTAGCGCGGGGAAGATCCTACGAGCAGTACTTC. Encoded protein: CASSLARGRSYEQYF.

Many counts were recorded for this clonotype. The chain is built from TRBV5-1 and TRBJ1-5; 7 nucleotides agree with TRBD1. CDR1 is SGHRS, CDR2 YFSETQ, per germline. V shed 4 bases and J 2 bases; nucleotides not matched to a gene: 6. This CDR3 has 15 residues. Here the CDR3 DNA reads TGCGCCAGCAGCATAGGGGGCAATGGCAATCAGCCCCAGCATTTT. It encodes CASSIGGNGNQPQHF.

This clonotype was seen ten or more times. This chain joins TRBV5-1 and TRBJ1-2, with D tentatively TRBD1 (5 bases). V was trimmed by 4 bases and J by 6 bases, leaving 10 bases between them. Germline values: CDR1 SGHRS, CDR2 YFSETQ. This CDR3 is built from 12 residues. CDR3 nucleotide sequence: TGCGCCAGCAGCCTGGTGGGGGATGGCTACACCTTC. Translation gives CASSLVGDGYTF.

The CDR3: CASSRTGLAFNEQFF. CDR3 nucleotide sequence: TGTGCCAGCAGCCGGACGGGACTAGCTTTCAATGAGCAGTTCTTC. This rearrangement joins TRBV5-6 to TRBJ2-1, with 9 bases lining up with TRBD2. This CDR3 has 15 residues. V lost 4 bases and J lost 6; bases outside the gene matches: 8. Germline CDR1 reads SGHDT; CDR2 reads YYEEEE. Based on the CDR3 plus reference TRBV5-6 and TRBJ2-1, the full variable domain is DAGVTQSPTHLIKTRGQQVTLRCSPKSGHDTVSWYQQALGQGPQFIFQYYEEEERQRGNFPDRFSGHQFPNYSSELNVNALLLGDSALYLCASSRTGLAFNEQFFGPGTRLTVL.

This clonotype came up many times. This chain's CDR3 is CASSQWTGETQYF. In DNA, the CDR3 is TGTGCCAGCAGCCAATGGACAGGAGAGACCCAGTACTTC. The chain carries TRBV7-3 and TRBJ2-5; TRBD1 matches at 7 bases. Germline V gene lookup returns CDR1 SGHTA and CDR2 FQGTGA. The CDR3 contains 13 residues. Germline trimming cut 5 bases from V and 4 bases from J; bases unmatched to any gene: 4.

The chain joins TRBV6-5 to TRBJ2-7; tentatively, D is TRBD2 (5 bases). This CDR3 has 13 residues. Germline V gives CDR1 MNHEY, CDR2 SVGAGI. Trimming stripped 2 bases from V and 4 bases from J, with 9 bases between. CDR3 coding DNA: TGTGCCAGCAGTTACCGGGCGGGTTACGAGCAGTACTTC. Translated: CASSYRAGYEQYF.

In its sample, this clonotype was seen many times. The chain recombines TRBV9 with TRBJ2-5; 10 bases agree with TRBD1. The CDR3 totals 15 residues. Per the germline V gene, CDR1 is SGDLS and CDR2 is YYNGEE. Trimming removed 4 bases from V and 7 bases from J; junction bases left unmatched: 10. CDR3 loop: CASSPGQGIRGTQYF. Written as DNA, the CDR3 is TGTGCCAGCAGCCCGGGACAGGGGATTCGAGGGACCCAGTACTTC.

The chain has TRBV25-1 and TRBJ2-5; TRBD1 aligns across 8 bases. Judging by the DNA end, TRBJ2-1 fits better; the J call may be wrong. The CDR3 length is 14 residues. Germline V gene lookup returns CDR1 MGHDK and CDR2 SYGVNS. This CDR3 is CASGGQGETTEQFF. CDR3 in DNA: TGTGCCAGCGGCGGACAGGGTGAAACTACTGAGCAGTTCTTC.

This sequence joins TRBV21-1 and TRBJ2-1; the table names TRBD2, a call not compared with the DNA. TRBV21-1 is given as a pseudogene. CDR3 length equals 20 residues. The CDR3 region has the DNA TGTGCCAGCAGCATTCGGACTAGCCACACGAGCCAGAGCTCCTACAATGAGCAGTTCTTC. Residues: CASSIRTSHTSQSSYNEQFF.

V usage is TRBV11-2 and J usage is TRBJ2-1; no clear D. This CDR3 spans 12 amino acids. V lost 3 bases and J 7 bases, leaving 7 bases between the germline ends. In germline, CDR1 is SGHAT, CDR2 FQNNGV. CDR3 DNA sequence: TGTGCCAGCAGCTTCCGTACGAATGAGCAGTTCTTC. This encodes CASSFRTNEQFF.

By sample fraction, this clonotype is medium-sized. This chain uses TRBV4-3 with TRBJ2-5, with TRBD1 identical over 9 bases. V was pared by 2 bases and J by 6 bases, with 7 bases of the junction left unmatched. This CDR3 is built from 15 residues. CDR1 and CDR2 from the germline V gene are LGHNA and YSLEER. The CDR3 here is CASSQKGQGRQTQYF. The CDR3 coding sequence is TGCGCCAGCAGCCAAAAAGGACAGGGGAGGCAGACCCAGTACTTC.

This clonotype was detected many times. The chain couples TRBV3-1 to TRBJ2-2; a weak D match, TRBD1 (5 bases). V was clipped by 4 bases and J by 3 bases, with 15 bases between them. Germline assignment: CDR1 LGHDT and CDR2 YNNKEL (reference sequence). The CDR3 spans 16 residues. CDR3 in amino acids: CASSPRAGRDTGELFF. The DNA of the CDR3 is TGTGCCAGCAGCCCCCGGGCAGGGCGTGACACCGGGGAGCTGTTTTTT.

This clonotype has a count of ten or more. This chain connects TRBV28 to TRBJ2-7, with TRBD1 as a possible D gene (6 bases). V was trimmed by 6 bases and J by 3 bases, leaving 12 bases between them. Germline values: CDR1 MDHEN, CDR2 SYDVKM. The CDR3 runs 13 residues. CDR3 region: CASRGDNFYEQYF. The DNA of the CDR3 is TGTGCCAGCAGGGGGGACAATTTCTACGAGCAGTACTTC.

In its sample, this clonotype was seen many times. V is TRBV6-2 or TRBV6-3 and J is TRBJ1-5; D is uncertain. Trimming pared 5 bases from V and 12 bases from J, leaving 11 bases between. Germline V gives CDR1 MNHEY, CDR2 SVGEGT. The CDR3 spans 11 residues. CDR3 DNA sequence: TGTGCCAGCAGTCATATTGGTATCCAGCATTTT. This sequence encodes CASSHIGIQHF.

The table lists this clonotype with many counts. V and J are TRBV7-2 and TRBJ2-5; D gene unclear. The germline V gene encodes CDR1 SGHTA and CDR2 FQGNSA. This CDR3 spans 13 amino acids. Between the trimmed V and J ends, which lost 3 bases and 5 bases, there was a span of 10 bases. CDR3 amino acids: CASSFTVVETQYF. The CDR3 DNA is TGTGCCAGCAGCTTCACGGTAGTGGAGACCCAGTACTTC.

This clonotype is judged medium-sized (0.01 to 0.1%). The chain links TRBV6-5 to TRBJ2-5; 9 positions match TRBD2. Trimming took 4 bases from V and 1 from J; bases not matched to a gene: 10. CDR1 is MNHEY, CDR2 SVGAGI, per germline. The CDR3 is made up of 17 amino acids. The CDR3 DNA reads as TGTGCCAGCAGTTCAACGATCGGGACTAGCAGCCAAGAGACCCAGTACTTC. This gives the protein CASSSTIGTSSQETQYF.

This clonotype came up many times. The chain is built from TRBV20-1 and TRBJ1-6; TRBD1 agrees at 7 bases. The length of the CDR3 is 15 residues. The V gene end was trimmed by 5 bases and the J gene end by 3 bases; junction bases not matched to a gene: 7. The V gene's germline CDR1 is DFQATT and CDR2 SNEGSKA (reference sequence). The CDR3 DNA sequence: TGCAGTGCTGAGGTGGGACAGTACTATAATTCACCCCTCCACTTT. Translation gives CSAEVGQYYNSPLHF.

This clonotype is medium-sized in the sample. The V and J genes are TRBV9 and TRBJ2-1, with D tentatively TRBD2 (6 bases). Germline V gives CDR1 SGDLS, CDR2 YYNGEE. The CDR3 is 14 amino acids. The V end was cut by 3 bases, the J end by 6 bases, with 13 bases between. The CDR3 region is CASSDRERGNEQFF. The CDR3 region has the DNA TGTGCCAGCAGCGACCGGGAGCGAGGCAATGAGCAGTTCTTC.

J is TRBJ2-5 and V is TRBV5-4; D remains unclear. This CDR3 is built from 12 residues. Germline CDR1 and CDR2: SGHNT and YYREEE (reference sequence). Trimming left V 7 bases short and J 2 bases short, with 9 bases between. Written as DNA, the CDR3 is TGTGCCAGCGGGTTGGTTCAAGAGACCCAGTACTTC. Its protein product is CASGLVQETQYF.

This clonotype was seen many times. This chain uses TRBV5-4 with TRBJ2-5; 8 nucleotides match TRBD2. Germline loops: CDR1 SGHNT, CDR2 YYREEE (reference sequence). Unmatched junction bases numbered 9, after V lost 0 bases and J lost 5 bases. This CDR3 region has 16 residues. CDR3 amino acids: CASSLVPAGEGETQYF. The CDR3 region has the DNA TGTGCCAGCAGCTTGGTGCCAGCGGGAGAAGGGGAGACCCAGTACTTC.

This clonotype appeared many times. The J gene is TRBJ1-5, the V gene TRBV5-5; D is perhaps TRBD1 (5 bases). Germline V gene sequence: CDR1 SGHKS, CDR2 YYEKEE (reference sequence). V lost 2 bases and J 6 bases, leaving 15 bases between the germline ends. CDR3 length: 15 residues. CDR3: CASSFGGIAGQPQHF. DNA of the CDR3: TGTGCCAGCAGCTTTGGGGGGATAGCAGGTCAGCCCCAGCATTTT.

This chain joins TRBV7-8 and TRBJ2-7, with D maybe TRBD1 (6 bases). The CDR3 contains 15 residues. CDR1 is SGHVS, CDR2 FQNEAQ, per germline. Trimming took off 10 bases at V and 0 bases at J, with 19 bases between the two ends. The CDR3 DNA is TGTGCCATGGGACCCGGGACATGGAGCTCCTACGAGCAGTACTTC. This sequence encodes CAMGPGTWSSYEQYF.

This clonotype appeared many times. The chain links TRBV18 to TRBJ2-3; D might be TRBD1 (6 bases). The CDR3 covers 15 residues. Germline assignment: CDR1 KGHSH and CDR2 LQKENI. V gave up 10 bases and J gave up 4 bases, with 21 bases separating them. CDR3 nucleotides: TGTGCCACCTTCCCGCCAGGGGAAGTCGCAGATACGCAGTATTTT. Translating gives CATFPPGEVADTQYF. The variable domain in full, with the rest retrieved from reference TRBV18 and TRBJ2-3, is NAGVMQNPRHLVRRRGQEARLRCSPMKGHSHVYWYRQLPEEGLKFMVYLQKENIIDESGMPKERFSAEFPKEGPSILRIQQVVRGDSAAYFCATFPPGEVADTQYFGPGTRLTVL.

This clonotype was counted many times. The rearrangement links TRBV7-2 to TRBJ1-3; D is unclear. The V and J ends lost 5 bases and 2 bases respectively, with 10 bases between them. From germline, CDR1 is SGHTA and CDR2 FQGNSA. CDR3 size: 14 residues. In DNA, the CDR3 is TGTGCCAGCAGCCTCGGGAACGCTGGAAACACCATATATTTT. Protein sequence: CASSLGNAGNTIYF.

The sample holds many counts of this clonotype. The rearrangement joins TRBV19 to TRBJ2-3; 10 bases map to TRBD1. The CDR3 is 16 amino acids. From germline, CDR1 is LNHDA and CDR2 SQIVND (reference sequence). J was trimmed by 3 bases and V by 5 bases; bases with no gene match: 8. In nucleotides, the CDR3 is TGTGCCAGTAGTTCGCCGGGGGACAGGGGTACAGATACGCAGTATTTT. This codes for CASSSPGDRGTDTQYF. The full variable domain, in which reference TRBV19 and TRBJ2-3 provide the parts outside the CDR3, is DGGITQSPKYLFRKEGQNVTLSCEQNLNHDAMYWYRQDPGQGLRLIYYSQIVNDFQKGDIAEGYSVSREKKESFPLTVTSAQKNPTAFYLCASSSPGDRGTDTQYFGPGTRLTVL.

This clonotype was detected ten times or more. The chain employs TRBV19 and TRBJ2-1; 7 nucleotides match TRBD2. This CDR3 has 16 residues. V was clipped by 4 bases and J by 4 bases; unmatched bases: 10. Germline V gene sequence: CDR1 LNHDA, CDR2 SQIVND (reference sequence). DNA of the CDR3: TGTGCCAGTAGTACAGGCCCTCAGCGGGGATACAATGAGCAGTTCTTC. Translating gives CASSTGPQRGYNEQFF.

The sample holds many counts of this clonotype. The CDR3, as DNA: TGTGCCAGCTCACAAGAGCGGGAGGGGTACAATGAGCAGTTCTTC. It translates to CASSQEREGYNEQFF. The rearrangement links TRBV18 to TRBJ2-1; 10 nucleotides line up with TRBD2. The germline gives CDR1 KGHSH, CDR2 LQKENI. Trimming at V came to 4 bases and at J to 4 bases, leaving 4 bases not matched to a gene. The CDR3 contains 15 residues.